The rows below give T cell receptor beta chains drawn from one sample of a study of T cells in Graves' hyperthyroidism and ophthalmopathy. MiXCR, run by TCRdb on the multiplex PCR reads, gives a single entry per CDR3 protein. The sample records 750,000 to 950,000 distinct CDR3 sequences, around 39% being singletons. Sequencing used blood. The source of these receptors is a young man with Graves' hyperthyroidism. Each CDR3 is given without its conserved first and last residue.

TRBJ1-6 TRBV29-1 SVLRGALH
TRBJ1-1 TRBV29-1 SLTGTQNTEAF
TRBJ1-3 TRBV7-9 ASSSGDGRFLVGSWTIY
TRBJ1-5 TRBV12-3/TRBV12-4 ASSLGGSTSTQH
TRBJ2-5 TRBV7-3 ASSRSEYETQY
TRBJ2-7 TRBV20-1 SASLGQYEQY
TRBJ2-6 TRBV7-8 ASSSGGWDGANVLT
TRBJ2-7 TRBV9 ASSVGATRSYEQY
TRBJ2-5 TRBV9 ASSTQGGGLETQY
TRBJ2-2 TRBV10-3 AISDLRSRDTGELF
TRBJ1-5 TRBV10-3 AISPGQGANQPQH
TRBJ2-7 TRBV2 ASTPLRKESSYEQY
TRBJ2-7 TRBV2 ATHLDRSSYEQY
TRBJ2-2 TRBV4-1 ASSQPEGVVGGELF
TRBJ2-7 TRBV14 ASSPWGRDEQY
TRBJ1-1 TRBV7-9 ASSSPTGGAF
TRBJ2-7 TRBV7-9 ASSLAPRGEAVPYEQY
TRBJ1-1 TRBV4-1 ASSQERLAEAF
TRBJ2-7 TRBV20-1 SARDQGHEQY
TRBJ2-5 TRBV6-1 ASRWTSGRETQY
TRBJ1-2 TRBV6-6 ASSYPAGHGYT
TRBJ2-7 TRBV9 ASSVQGAGNYEQY
TRBJ2-6 TRBV20-1 SATQGAGANVLT
TRBJ2-7 TRBV20-1 SARDPSGRPYEQY
TRBJ2-2 TRBV7-6 ASSLLPDGTGELF
TRBJ1-1 TRBV2 ASSPNMQVGTEAF
TRBJ2-5 TRBV6-5 ASSYSRSQETQY
TRBJ1-5 TRBV6-5 ASSYRRGQPQH
TRBJ2-5 TRBV7-6 ASRPGTVPETQY
TRBJ2-2 TRBV9 ASSVGDGPNTGELF
TRBJ1-2 TRBV4-1 ASSQTREEDYGYT
TRBJ2-5 TRBV2 ASSTSELKETQY